This TCR beta chain stems from a study of shared clonotypes between healthy human individuals (dated by TCRdb to 2020 to 2022). For the wider study: The cohort included three men and a couple of women between 18 and 49 years of age. Per donor, three plates each were used for CD4 naive and CD4 memory, two for CD8 naive, and one for CD8 memory. The study deeply sequenced blood TCR repertoires of about 5 healthy adults to estimate repertoire size and the extent of clonotype sharing between individuals. To increase sequencing depth and limit assay-specific biases, TCR repertoire library preparation and sequencing were carried out by different laboratories using diverse techniques. Per donor, leukapheresis produced somewhere between about 0.85 and 9.5 billion PBMCs. The paper as a whole reports these results and caveats: Because the study included only a small number of donors, the genetic and exposure-history diversity represented was limited. Even with the large sequencing depth, rarefaction of the sorted-subset datasets indicated that sequencing was incomplete. Pairwise subsampling indicated that sequencing depth was expected to affect the degree of clonotype sharing among donors. Roughly 5% of naive CD4, 3.5% of naive CD8, approximately 2% of memory CD4, and roughly 0.4% of memory CD8 clonotypes were shared across a few donors. Compared with non-shared clonotypes, clonotypes shared by all four sorted-subset donors had higher generation probabilities. Sampling was restricted to blood, and TCR repertoires in tissues likely differ from the TCR repertoires found in blood. Naive subsets generally had larger estimated clonotype richness than memory subsets.

Healthy HIV-negative adults with no recently reported acute infections or vaccinations were included as donors. All donors were Caucasian adults living in Nashville, Tennessee, USA. CD4+ T cells were enriched by magnetic negative selection, after which naive cells were positively selected on CD45RA and the negative fraction was taken as the memory subset. Blood was obtained by leukapheresis, after which PBMCs were separated by Ficoll-Histopaque density gradient centrifugation and cryopreserved in liquid nitrogen vapor phase. Analytical flow cytometry was used to check the purity and quantity of every magnetically sorted T cell population. Genomic DNA was isolated from each sorted fraction and quantified by UV absorbance on a Nanodrop 2000c. Using the deep immunoSEQ assay, multiplex PCR amplified TCR CDR3 regions from genomic DNA. Genomic DNA extracted from each cell subset was distributed evenly over all wells of several immunoSEQ 96-well plates, and each plate served as one replicate. Each replicate PCR for sorted subsets received 150 to 250 ng genomic DNA, equal to 30,000 or so T cell genomes. Purified libraries were measured with a Qubit 3.0 fluorometer, size-checked on a Bioanalyzer 2100, and measured again with the KAPA Library Quantification kit. Every immunoSEQ 96-well plate was sequenced on a dedicated single-read 150-cycle Illumina NextSeq 550 flow cell. In the source study's methods: Because the immunoSEQ output held only junctional sequences and lacked quality scores, the filtering could not match the filtering applied to full-length reads. To assign V/J genes and CDR3, sequences were annotated against IMGT germline references using PyIR, a Python wrapper for IgBLAST v1.9. Any read was removed if the V/J assignment was weak (E-value above 1e-6), the CDR3 was missing, or the read contained stop codons, out-of-frame junctions, or ambiguous translated residues. A V3J clonotype was defined by an identical inferred V gene, J gene, and CDR3 amino acid sequence. Percentage overlap between repertoires was computed as shared unique clonotypes divided by the size of the smaller repertoire. Repertoire richness was assessed with RTK rarefaction, the Chao1 estimator, and Recon v2.1 estimates of unobserved clonotypes. For all TCRbeta clonotypes obtained by the gDNA method from a few donors, generation probabilities were computed with OLGA. In TCRdb, the immuneACCESS table is reduced to in-frame sequences with V and J assigned. These tables do not hold every clone; where another copy was compared, an unresolved V gene accounts for under half, and the others remain unexplained. V and J calls and clone size are given by that table; D and trimming were obtained from the DNA. The table for this sample lists 2 million to 2.5 million clones; roughly 95% of them were counted only once. The biggest ten clones account for around 0.13% of the sample.

In the case of this clone: What this receptor recognizes is not known. Per-base qualities were not stored, and no clone one base away is much larger.

This TCR was sampled from a man aged 18 to 29 in good health. Input material: naive CD4+ T cells sorted from blood. The sample's cell subset or site, from its label and the paper: CD45RA+ positively selected.

The DNA sequence reads TGTGCCAGCTCACCACCGACGGAGGGCTATGGCTACACCTTC. Its translation reads: CASSPPTEGYGYTF. The sequence is built from TRBV18 and TRBJ1-2; the D gene lacks a confident call. The germline V gene supplies CDR1 KGHSH and CDR2 LQKENI. CDR3 length: 14 amino acids, cysteine to phenylalanine. Only the CDR3 DNA is retained, 42 bases long and in frame from the first base. At the junction V is shortened by 0 bases and J by 4 bases, with 9 bases in between.